A single sample is the source of the 5 T cell receptor beta chains below, sequenced in a study of blood T cell repertoires in COVID-19. Clones were read by immunoSEQ multiplex PCR, and TCRdb kept only the in-frame ones, dropping some. The data contain 260,000 or so clones, roughly four fifths of them singletons. The sample was PBMCs or T cells enriched from blood (not recorded which). Source of these receptors: a woman in her thirties or forties who had been exposed to COVID-19.

The chain recombines TRBV7-6 with TRBJ1-3, with 9 nucleotides matching TRBD1. Losses at the gene ends were 5 bases for V and 10 bases for J; bases not matched to a gene: 6. From germline, CDR1 is SGHVS and CDR2 FNYEAQ. The CDR3 length is 13 residues. The CDR3 protein is CASSPGTGKTIYF. In nucleotides, the CDR3 is TGTGCCAGCAGCCCCGGGACAGGGAAAACCATATATTTT.

This chain joins TRBV3-1 (or the pseudogene TRBV3-2) and TRBJ1-3; D remains unclear. CDR3 length: 18 residues. CDR1 and CDR2 (germline): LGHDT, YNNKEL (reference sequence). The germline V and J ends were trimmed by 1 base and 3 bases, with 19 bases remaining between them. CDR3 loop: CASSQGAFGGRSGNTIYF. DNA for the CDR3: TGTGCCAGCAGCCAAGGGGCCTTCGGTGGCCGAAGTGGAAACACCATATATTTT.

The chain combines TRBV11-2 with TRBJ2-1; 13 bases line up with TRBD2. The CDR3 spans 18 residues. Per the germline V gene, CDR1 is SGHAT and CDR2 is FQNNGV. The J segment lost 5 bases and the V segment lost 5 bases, leaving 12 bases of the junction unmatched. This chain's CDR3 is CASSPGTSGVISDNEQFF. The CDR3 coding sequence is TGTGCCAGCAGCCCCGGGACTAGCGGGGTTATTTCTGACAATGAGCAGTTCTTC.

This clone was seen only once. The chain joins TRBV28 to TRBJ2-3, with D tentatively TRBD1 (5 bases). Germline CDR1 MDHEN, CDR2 SYDVKM. The CDR3 sequence is 16 residues long. Trimming shortened V by 2 bases and J by 1 base, and 13 bases separated the two germline ends. CDR3: CASSLRQGWGTDTQYF. The CDR3 bases are TGTGCCAGCAGTTTAAGGCAGGGATGGGGCACAGATACGCAGTATTTT.

The chain combines TRBV5-1 with TRBJ1-6, with 9 bases aligning to TRBD1. The CDR3 contains 16 residues. Germline-derived CDR1 and CDR2 are SGHRS and YFSETQ. V dropped 0 bases and J dropped 8; count of bases not matched to a gene: 6. The CDR3 loop is CASSLGTGASDSPLHF. The CDR3 bases are TGCGCCAGCAGCTTGGGGACAGGGGCGAGTGATTCACCCCTCCACTTT.